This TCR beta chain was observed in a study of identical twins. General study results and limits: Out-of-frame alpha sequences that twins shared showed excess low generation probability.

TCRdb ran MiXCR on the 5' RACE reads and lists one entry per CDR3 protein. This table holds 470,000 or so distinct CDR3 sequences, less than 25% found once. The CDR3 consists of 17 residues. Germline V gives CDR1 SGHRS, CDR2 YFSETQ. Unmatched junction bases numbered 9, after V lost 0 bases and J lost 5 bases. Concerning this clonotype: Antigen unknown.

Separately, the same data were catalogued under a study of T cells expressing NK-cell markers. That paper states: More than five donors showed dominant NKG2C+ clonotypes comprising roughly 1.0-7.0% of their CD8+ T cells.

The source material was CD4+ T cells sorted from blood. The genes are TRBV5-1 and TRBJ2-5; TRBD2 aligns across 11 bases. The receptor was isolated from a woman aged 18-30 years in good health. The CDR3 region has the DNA TGCGCCAGCAGCTTGGTGGCTAGCGGGGGGCCTCAGGAGACCCAGTACTTC. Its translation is CASSLVASGGPQETQYF.